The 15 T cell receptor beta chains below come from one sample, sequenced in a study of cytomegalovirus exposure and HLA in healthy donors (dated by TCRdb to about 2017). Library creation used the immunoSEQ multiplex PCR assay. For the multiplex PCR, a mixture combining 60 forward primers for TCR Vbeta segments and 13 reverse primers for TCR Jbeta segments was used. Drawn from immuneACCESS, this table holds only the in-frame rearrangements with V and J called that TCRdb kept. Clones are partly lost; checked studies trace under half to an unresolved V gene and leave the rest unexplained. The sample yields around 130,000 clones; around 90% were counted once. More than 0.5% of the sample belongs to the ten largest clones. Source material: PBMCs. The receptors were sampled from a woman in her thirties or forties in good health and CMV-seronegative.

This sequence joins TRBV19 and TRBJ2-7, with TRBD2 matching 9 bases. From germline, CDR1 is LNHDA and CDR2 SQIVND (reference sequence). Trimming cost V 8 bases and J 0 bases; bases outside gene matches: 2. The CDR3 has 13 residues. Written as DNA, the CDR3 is TGTGCCAGTGGAGCGGGAGGCTCCTACGAGCAGTACTTC. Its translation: CASGAGGSYEQYF. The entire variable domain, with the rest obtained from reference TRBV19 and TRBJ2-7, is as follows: DGGITQSPKYLFRKEGQNVTLSCEQNLNHDAMYWYRQDPGQGLRLIYYSQIVNDFQKGDIAEGYSVSREKKESFPLTVTSAQKNPTAFYLCASGAGGSYEQYFGPGTRLTVT.

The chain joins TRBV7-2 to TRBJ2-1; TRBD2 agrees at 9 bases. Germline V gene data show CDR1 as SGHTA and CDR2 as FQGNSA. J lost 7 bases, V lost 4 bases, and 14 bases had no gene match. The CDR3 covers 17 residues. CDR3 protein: CASSSKVSTSGRNEQFF. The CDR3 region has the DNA TGTGCCAGCAGCTCTAAAGTTTCGACTAGCGGTAGAAATGAGCAGTTCTTC.

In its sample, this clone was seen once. The CDR3 loop reads CASSPTVRDTEAFF. The DNA for the CDR3 is TGTGCCAGCTCACCTACCGTCCGGGACACTGAAGCTTTCTTT. The chain combines TRBV18 with TRBJ1-1; no definite D call. The germline CDR1 and CDR2 sequences are KGHSH and LQKENI. The length of the CDR3 is 14 residues. Trimming took off 3 bases at V and 3 bases at J, with 11 bases between the two ends.

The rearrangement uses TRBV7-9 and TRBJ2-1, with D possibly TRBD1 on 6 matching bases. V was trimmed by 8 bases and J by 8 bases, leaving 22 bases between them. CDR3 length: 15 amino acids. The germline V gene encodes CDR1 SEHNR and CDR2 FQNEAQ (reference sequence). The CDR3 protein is CASARAGAPSDEQFF. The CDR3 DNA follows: TGTGCCAGCGCCCGGGCAGGGGCCCCCAGCGATGAGCAGTTCTTC.

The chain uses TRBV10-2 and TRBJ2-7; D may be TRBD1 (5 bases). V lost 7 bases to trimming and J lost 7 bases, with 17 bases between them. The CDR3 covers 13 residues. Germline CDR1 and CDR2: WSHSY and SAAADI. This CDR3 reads CASKMTATLEQYF. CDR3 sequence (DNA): TGCGCCAGCAAGATGACAGCCACCTTGGAGCAGTACTTC.

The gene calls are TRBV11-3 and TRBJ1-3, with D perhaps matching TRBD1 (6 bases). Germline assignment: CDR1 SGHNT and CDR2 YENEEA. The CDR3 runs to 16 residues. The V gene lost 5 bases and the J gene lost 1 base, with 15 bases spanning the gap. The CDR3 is CASSTPEGGSGNTIYF. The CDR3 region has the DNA TGTGCCAGCAGCACACCCGAGGGGGGGTCTGGAAACACCATATATTTT.

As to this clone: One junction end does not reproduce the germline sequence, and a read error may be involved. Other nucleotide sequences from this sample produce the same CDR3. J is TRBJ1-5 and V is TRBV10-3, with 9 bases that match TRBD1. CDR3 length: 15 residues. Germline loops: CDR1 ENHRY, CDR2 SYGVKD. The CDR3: CAISAGQGSNQPQHF. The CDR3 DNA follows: TGCGCCATCAGTGCTGGACAGGGGAGCAATCAGCCCCAGCATTTT.

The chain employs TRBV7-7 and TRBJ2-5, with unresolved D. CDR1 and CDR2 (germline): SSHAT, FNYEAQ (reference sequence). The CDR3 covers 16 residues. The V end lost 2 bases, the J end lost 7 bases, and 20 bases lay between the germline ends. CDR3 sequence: CASSLFTPPETGTQYF. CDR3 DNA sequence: TGTGCCAGCAGCTTATTCACCCCCCCGGAAACGGGGACCCAGTACTTC.

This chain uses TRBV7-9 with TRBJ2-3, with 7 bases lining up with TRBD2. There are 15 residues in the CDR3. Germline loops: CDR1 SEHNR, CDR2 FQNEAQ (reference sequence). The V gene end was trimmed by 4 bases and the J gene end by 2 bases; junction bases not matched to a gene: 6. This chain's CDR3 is CASSSRAGLTDTQYF. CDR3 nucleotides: TGTGCCAGCAGCTCTAGAGCGGGACTCACAGATACGCAGTATTTT.

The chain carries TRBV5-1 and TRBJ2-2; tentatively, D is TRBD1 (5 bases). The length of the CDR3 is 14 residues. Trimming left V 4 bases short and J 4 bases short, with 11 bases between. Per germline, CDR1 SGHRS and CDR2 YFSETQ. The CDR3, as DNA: TGCGCCAGCAGCGCCTGGGGCACCACCGGGGAGCTGTTTTTT. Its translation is CASSAWGTTGELFF.

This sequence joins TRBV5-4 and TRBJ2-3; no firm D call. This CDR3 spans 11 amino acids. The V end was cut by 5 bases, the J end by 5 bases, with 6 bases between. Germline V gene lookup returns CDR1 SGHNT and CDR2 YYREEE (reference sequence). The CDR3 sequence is CASSLEDTQYF. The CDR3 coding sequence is TGTGCCAGCAGTCTAGAAGATACGCAGTATTTT.

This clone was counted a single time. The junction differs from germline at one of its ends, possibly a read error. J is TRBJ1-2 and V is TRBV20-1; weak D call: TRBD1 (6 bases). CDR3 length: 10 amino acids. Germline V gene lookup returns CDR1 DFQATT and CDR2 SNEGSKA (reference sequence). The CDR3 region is CSASLDSPCF. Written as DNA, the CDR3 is TGCAGTGCTAGCCTGGACAGTCCCTGCTTC.

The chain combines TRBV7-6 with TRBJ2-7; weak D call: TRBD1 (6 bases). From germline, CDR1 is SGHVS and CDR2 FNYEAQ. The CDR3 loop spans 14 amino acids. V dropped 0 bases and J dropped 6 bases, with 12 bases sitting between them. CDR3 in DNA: TGTGCCAGCAGCTTAGCTGGCAGGACAGCCGAGCAGTACTTC. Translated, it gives CASSLAGRTAEQYF.

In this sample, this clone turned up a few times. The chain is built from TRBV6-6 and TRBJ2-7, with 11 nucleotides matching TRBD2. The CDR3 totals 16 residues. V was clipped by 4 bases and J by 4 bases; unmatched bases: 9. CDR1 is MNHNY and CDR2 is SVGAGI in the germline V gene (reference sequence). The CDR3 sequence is CASSLTSGSLGYEQYF. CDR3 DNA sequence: TGTGCCAGCAGTTTAACTAGCGGGAGCTTAGGGTACGAGCAGTACTTC.

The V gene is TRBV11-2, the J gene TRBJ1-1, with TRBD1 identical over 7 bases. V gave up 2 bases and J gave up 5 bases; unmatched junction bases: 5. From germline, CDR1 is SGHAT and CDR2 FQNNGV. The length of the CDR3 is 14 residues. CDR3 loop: CASSLRGGLTEAFF. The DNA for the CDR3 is TGTGCCAGCAGCTTACGAGGGGGCCTTACTGAAGCTTTCTTT.